These T cell receptor beta chains were read from a single sample in a study of T cells in Graves' hyperthyroidism and ophthalmopathy. TCRdb itself ran the multiplex PCR reads through MiXCR, one entry per CDR3 protein. The table records under 700,000 distinct CDR3 sequences, roughly a sixth of them present only once. Material for sequencing was blood. These receptors came from a woman between 18 and 29 years old with Graves' hyperthyroidism. Both conserved end residues are part of each CDR3. The D gene is left open where the match is weak. Rows give clone size only sometimes, using once, few, many, or a class for an expanded clone.

TRBV12-3/TRBV12-4	TRBJ1-1	few	-	13	TGTGCCAGCAGTTTATCCAGGGCCAATGAAGCTTTCTTT	CASSLSRANEAFF
TRBV10-1	TRBJ1-5	many	-	13	TGCGCCAGCAGTGAGTCGCTCGATCAGCCCCAGCATTTT	CASSESLDQPQHF
TRBV5-5	TRBJ2-2	-	TRBD1	17	TGTGCCAGCAGCCGACAAACCGAACAGGGGTACACCGGGGAGCTGTTTTTT	CASSRQTEQGYTGELFF
TRBV20-1	TRBJ2-6	-	-	14	TGCAGTGCTAGCGGTTACTCTGGGGCCAACGTCCTGACTTTC	CSASGYSGANVLTF
TRBV20-1	TRBJ2-2	-	-	13	TGCAGTGCTAGAGAACCTGGGGTCGGGGAGCTGTTTTTT	CSAREPGVGELFF
TRBV14	TRBJ1-4	few	TRBD1	15	TGTGCCAGCAGCCAATTCGGACAGGCTAATGAAAAACTGTTTTTT	CASSQFGQANEKLFF
TRBV28	TRBJ1-1	many	TRBD1	13	TGTGCCAGCAGACAGGGGATGAACACTGAAGCTTTCTTT	CASRQGMNTEAFF
TRBV3-1	TRBJ1-6	-	TRBD1	17	TGTGCCAGCAGCCCCGGACAGGGGGCCTCCTATAATTCACCCCTCCACTTT	CASSPGQGASYNSPLHF
TRBV28	TRBJ1-5	-	-	13	TGTGCCAGCAGGGAGGGGTTGAATCAGCCCCAGCATTTT	CASREGLNQPQHF
TRBV5-1	TRBJ1-1	few	-	12	TGCGCCAGCAGTGGGGGTTCCACTGAAGCTTTCTTT	CASSGGSTEAFF
TRBV5-1	TRBJ2-7	many	TRBD1	16	TGCGCCAGCAGCTTGGACCCCGGGACAGATTCCTACGAGCAGTACTTC	CASSLDPGTDSYEQYF
TRBV5-6	TRBJ2-1	-	TRBD2	17	TGTGCCAGCAGCTTAAGAGTTAGCGGGGGCCACGGCGATGAGCAGTTCTTC	CASSLRVSGGHGDEQFF
TRBV5-1	TRBJ2-7	-	TRBD2	16	TGCGCCAGCAGCTTGGCCGGGACTAGTGGACGTAGCGAGCCGTACTTC	CASSLAGTSGRSEPYF
TRBV24-1	TRBJ2-7	many	-	15	TGTGCCACCAGTGATGCCACCAGGGGTACCTACGAGCAGTACTTC	CATSDATRGTYEQYF
TRBV14	TRBJ2-2	-	-	17	-	CASSQPSDTAGPGSCFF
TRBV28	TRBJ1-2	many	-	15	TGTGCCAGCTCAGATTCGAGGGGTCCCTTCTATGGCTACACCTTC	CASSDSRGPFYGYTF
TRBV19	TRBJ2-3	many	TRBD1	15	TGTGCCAGTAGTTCCTGGGACAGGGTAGAAGATACGCAGTATTTT	CASSSWDRVEDTQYF
TRBV5-1	TRBJ1-2	few	TRBD1	16	TGCGCCAGCAGCCTGGGACAGGGATTAACTAACTATGGCTACACCTTC	CASSLGQGLTNYGYTF
TRBV6-1	TRBJ1-1	-	-	13	TGTGCCAGCAGTGAAGGTTGGGGGTTTAAAGCTTTCTTT	CASSEGWGFKAFF
TRBV4-3	TRBJ2-5	-	TRBD2	16	TGCGCCAGCAGCCAAATCAGCGGGGGGCACCAAGAGACCCAGTACTTC	CASSQISGGHQETQYF
TRBV14	TRBJ1-1	-	-	13	TGTGCCAGCAGCCAAGTTCTTGGCACTGAAGCTTTCTTT	CASSQVLGTEAFF
TRBV25-1	TRBJ2-5	-	-	13	TGTGCCAGCAGTAGGGACATCTGGGAGACCCAGTACTTC	CASSRDIWETQYF
TRBV6-1	TRBJ1-2	many	-	15	TGTGCCAGCAGTGAGCGTTCAGGCCCAGACTATGGCTACACCTTC	CASSERSGPDYGYTF
TRBV28	TRBJ2-3	many	TRBD1	17	TGTGCCAGTCTAGGGGCAGGGGGCCTTTATACTGCAGATACGCAGTATTTT	CASLGAGGLYTADTQYF
TRBV6-1	TRBJ2-2	once	TRBD1	15	TGTGCCAGCAGTGATGGACAGGGGGCCACCGGGGAGCTGTTTTTT	CASSDGQGATGELFF
TRBV7-8	TRBJ2-7	many	TRBD2	13	TGTGCCAGCAGCTTAGCGGGGGGGAGCGAGCAGTACTTC	CASSLAGGSEQYF
TRBV20-1	TRBJ1-4	once	-	15	TGCAGTGCTACGGGTGTGTCCGCAACTAATGAAAAACTGTTTTTT	CSATGVSATNEKLFF
TRBV2	TRBJ2-3	many	TRBD2	17	TGTGCCGCCGATCCGGGACTAGCGGGGGAACGCACAGATACGCAGTATTTT	CAADPGLAGERTDTQYF
TRBV10-3	TRBJ2-1	few	-	13	TGTGCCATCCACCGGGAAAATGGGGATGAGCAGTTCTTC	CAIHRENGDEQFF
TRBV11-2	TRBJ2-7	many	TRBD2	16	TGTGCCAGCAGCCACCTAGGGGGACTAGCGGCCTACGAGCAGTACTTC	CASSHLGGLAAYEQYF
TRBV29-1	TRBJ2-1	few	-	15	TGCAGCGTCACGCTGACCCAGGGATCTCCGGATGAGCAGTTCTTC	CSVTLTQGSPDEQFF
TRBV7-2	TRBJ2-1	many	TRBD2	17	TGTGCCAGCAGCTTTCGCCGTAGCGGGAGCCCCAGCGATGAGCAGTTCTTC	CASSFRRSGSPSDEQFF
TRBV5-4	TRBJ1-4	-	-	15	TGTGCCAGCAACCCACCAGGAGCCCGGCGGGAAAAACTGTTTTTT	CASNPPGARREKLFF
TRBV28	TRBJ2-7	many	-	14	TGTGCCAGCAGCGCGAGGACGGATTCCTACGAGCAGTACTTC	CASSARTDSYEQYF
TRBV20-1	TRBJ1-5	once	-	14	TGCAGTGCCATAACAGGCCACCTCAATCAGCCCCAGCATTTT	CSAITGHLNQPQHF
TRBV6-1	TRBJ1-5	-	-	17	TGTGCCAGCAGCCCCCGGGGGTTCGATTATAGCAATCAGCCCCAGCATTTT	CASSPRGFDYSNQPQHF
TRBV4-2	TRBJ1-2	-	TRBD1	15	TGTGCCAGCAGCCAACCCCCGGGACAGGGGTATGGCTACACCTTC	CASSQPPGQGYGYTF
TRBV5-6	TRBJ2-3	few	-	15	TGTGCCAGCAGCTCGCGATGGAAGAGCACAGATACGCAGTATTTT	CASSSRWKSTDTQYF
TRBV7-2	TRBJ1-5	many	TRBD1	14	TGTGCCAGCAGCACGACAGGGGCCAATCAGCCCCAGCATTTT	CASSTTGANQPQHF
TRBV6-1	TRBJ2-1	few	TRBD2	14	TGTGCCAGCAAGAGAGTAGCGGGAGAGGATGAGCAGTTCTTC	CASKRVAGEDEQFF
TRBV12-3/TRBV12-4	TRBJ2-7	many	-	11	TGTGCCAGCAGCATTACCTACGAGCAGTACTTC	CASSITYEQYF
TRBV24-1	TRBJ2-7	few	-	12	TGTGCCACCAGTGAGGACAGAGGGGAGCAGTACTTC	CATSEDRGEQYF
TRBV6-1	TRBJ1-2	-	TRBD1	14	TGTGCCAGCAGGACCCCCGGGACAGGGGATGGCTACACCTTC	CASRTPGTGDGYTF
TRBV28	TRBJ2-7	many	-	16	TGTGCCAGCAGTCCTGCAGGGCCGGCAGGGCCGGGGGAGCAGTACTTC	CASSPAGPAGPGEQYF
TRBV20-1	TRBJ1-2	few	-	11	TGCAGTGCCAAACCCTTGGGCGGCTACACCTTC	CSAKPLGGYTF
TRBV12-3/TRBV12-4	TRBJ1-4	-	TRBD1	17	TGTGCCAGCAGTTTAGCTCGAACCGGGACAGCAAATGAAAAACTGTTTTTT	CASSLARTGTANEKLFF
TRBV4-1	TRBJ2-3	many	-	15	TGCGCCAGCAGCCAAGTAAGGGGCCCGACAGATACGCAGTATTTT	CASSQVRGPTDTQYF
TRBV6-1	TRBJ2-5	-	TRBD2	15	TGTGCCAGCAGTGGGTCGGGGGGGGTGTCAGAGACCCAGTACTTC	CASSGSGGVSETQYF
TRBV19	TRBJ2-6	many	TRBD1	16	TGTGCCAGTAGTGCCACAGGGGTCTCTGGGGCCAACGTCCTGACTTTC	CASSATGVSGANVLTF
TRBV15	TRBJ1-5	few	-	16	TGTGCCACCAGCAGAGATCAGGGGAATCCCAATCAGCCCCAGCATTTT	CATSRDQGNPNQPQHF